Listed below are T cell receptor beta chains from one sample, sequenced in a study of PD-L1 blockade in urothelial cancer. The table came from immunoSEQ multiplex PCR; TCRdb's copy has only in-frame clones and leaves some out. The table lists 50,000 or so clones, around 88% of them singletons. Material: PBMCs, obtained around atezolizumab (anti-PD-L1) treatment. Source of these receptors: a man aged 55 to 70 with urothelial cancer. The CDR3 runs from the conserved cysteine through the conserved F or W. The D gene is left open where the match is weak. Clone size appears in some rows only: once, few, many, or a class for an expanded clone.

J gene	V gene	clone size	D gene	CDR3 DNA	CDR3 protein
TRBJ1-1	TRBV7-8	NA	NA	TGTGCCAGCAGCTTATATCCGACAGCAAACACTGAAGCTTTCTTT	CASSLYPTANTEAFF
TRBJ2-5	TRBV30	NA	NA	TGTGCCTGGAGCCTAGACGGGGTTAAGGGGACCCAGTACTTC	CAWSLDGVKGTQYF
TRBJ2-7	TRBV19	NA	TRBD2	TGTGCCAGTAGTCTTACTAGCGGGGCCTTTGAGCAGTACTTC	CASSLTSGAFEQYF
TRBJ2-3	TRBV27	NA	NA	TGTGCCAGCAGCGGACAGCCGAGGACAGATACGCAGTATTTT	CASSGQPRTDTQYF
TRBJ1-2	TRBV23-1	NA	NA	TGCGCCAGCAGTCACCAGGTCGGGGTCGGGGGCTACACCTTC	CASSHQVGVGGYTF
TRBJ2-6	TRBV6-1	NA	NA	TGTGCCTCATTGACATCTGGGGCCAACGTCCTGACTTTC	CASLTSGANVLTF
TRBJ2-1	TRBV6-5	NA	NA	TGTGCCAGCAGACTGGACACCCGCTCCTACAATGAGCAGTTCTTC	CASRLDTRSYNEQFF
TRBJ1-1	TRBV5-1	NA	TRBD1	TGCGCCAGCAGCTTACGCACAGGGGAGGAGACTGAAGCTTTCTTT	CASSLRTGEETEAFF
TRBJ2-7	TRBV7-3	NA	NA	TGTGCCAGCAGCTTACTTATAGGGGACGAGCAGTACTTC	CASSLLIGDEQYF
TRBJ2-5	TRBV7-2	NA	NA	TGTGCCAGCAGCAGAAGCGTTGCGGTTCAAGAGACCCAGTACTTC	CASSRSVAVQETQYF
TRBJ1-6	TRBV27	NA	NA	TGTGCCAGCAGTTTATTCACCAGGGGAAATTCACCCCTCCACTTT	CASSLFTRGNSPLHF
TRBJ2-7	TRBV19	few	TRBD2	TGTGCCAGTAGTAAGGTTAGCGGGGGTACCTACGAGCAGTACTTC	CASSKVSGGTYEQYF
TRBJ2-2	TRBV2	NA	NA	TGTGCCAGCAGTGCTACTCCCCCGGGAACCGGGGAGCTGTTTTTT	CASSATPPGTGELFF
TRBJ2-1	TRBV27	NA	TRBD2	TGTGCCAGCAGTTTGGGACTAGCGGGGTTTCGGCGGTTCTTC	CASSLGLAGFRRFF
TRBJ2-2	TRBV10-1	NA	NA	TGCGCCAGCAGTGACTTGGCTTTTGGGGAGCTGTTTTTT	CASSDLAFGELFF
TRBJ2-1	TRBV30	NA	NA	TGTGCCTGGCAAAACCTCATTAGCTCCTACAATGAGCAGTTCTTC	CAWQNLISSYNEQFF
TRBJ1-1	TRBV1	once	NA	TGCACCAGCAGCCAGTGGACGTTCCAGGGTACTGAAGCTTTCTTT	CTSSQWTFQGTEAFF
TRBJ1-1	TRBV7-3	NA	NA	TGTGCCAGCAGCGAGGGGGGGGGCACTGAAGCTTTCTTT	CASSEGGGTEAFF
TRBJ1-2	TRBV27	NA	NA	TGTGCCAGCACCTTTAGATACAGGGACGTATCTAACTATGGCTACACCTTC	CASTFRYRDVSNYGYTF
TRBJ2-6	TRBV7-2	NA	TRBD1	TGTGCCAGCAGCTCCAGGGACAGATCTGCTGGGGCCAACGTCCTGACTTTC	CASSSRDRSAGANVLTF
TRBJ1-3	TRBV7-2	few	TRBD1	TGTGCCAGCAGCTTAGCCTCGATCCCGGGACAGGGGAACACCATATATTTT	CASSLASIPGQGNTIYF
TRBJ2-1	TRBV19	NA	TRBD1	TGTGCCAGTAGTATGGTGGACAGGGGGGGTGAGCAGTTCTTC	CASSMVDRGGEQFF
TRBJ1-4	TRBV6-1	NA	NA	TGTGCCAGCAGAACGGACAAGGGTAATGAAAAACTGTTTTTT	CASRTDKGNEKLFF
TRBJ2-7	TRBV5-6	few	TRBD1	TGTGCCAGCAGCCTCACGGGACAGGGGAAGTACGAGCAGTACTTC	CASSLTGQGKYEQYF